The source of this T cell receptor beta chain is a study of long-term antiretroviral therapy in people with HIV. The assay used was immunoSEQ (version v3.0), run at survey level. Assay used: immunoSEQ multiplex PCR; TCRdb lists only in-frame clones, some missing. In the table there are around 15,000 clones, 85% of which are singletons. Study outcomes and limitations: When set beside controls, HIV repertoires had CDR3 length ranges that were narrower. Dominating the repertoire at all time points were the clones that expanded before ART.

Germline trimming cut 3 bases from V and 1 base from J; bases unmatched to any gene: 8. Germline values: CDR1 SGHNT, CDR2 YENEEA. This CDR3 comprises 17 residues. Every one of the participants with HIV received treatment in the United States. This clone has just one count. Its antigen is still unknown. The chain is built from TRBV11-3 and TRBJ2-3, with 9 bases identical to TRBD2. The sample was unsorted PBMCs, taken 0.5 years after starting antiretroviral therapy. The receptor comes from a woman aged 40 to 50 with HIV. The CDR3 DNA is TGTGCCAGCAGCTTCGGCGGGAGGGCCTCGGGCACAGATACGCAGTATTTT. Translated, it gives CASSFGGRASGTDTQYF.